These T cell receptor beta chains were read from a single sample in a study of cytomegalovirus exposure and HLA in healthy donors. Libraries were prepared by immunoSEQ multiplex PCR; TCRdb keeps only in-frame clonotypes and omits some of them. Among 90,000 to 100,000 clones, 65% to 85% were seen once, and the ten largest hold under 20%. Sequencing was performed on PBMCs. The source is a woman aged 55 to 70 in good health and CMV-seropositive. Each CDR3 is given with its conserved first and last residue. D genes are given only for firm matches. The size of a clone is reported for some rows only, either as once, few or many, or as a class for expanded clones.

J: TRBJ2-7
size: .
D: TRBD2
V: TRBV10-2
DNA: TGCGCCAGCAAACTAGCGCTGGGAACCTACGAGCAGTACTTC
CDR3: CASKLALGTYEQYF

J: TRBJ1-1
size: .
D: TRBD1
V: TRBV5-1
DNA: TGCGCCAGCAGCGGGACACAGGGGGGGAACACTGAAGCTTTCTTT
CDR3: CASSGTQGGNTEAFF

J: TRBJ1-3
size: .
D: .
V: TRBV9
DNA: TGTGCCAGCAGCGTAGGGGAGGGTTTTGGAAACACCATATATTTT
CDR3: CASSVGEGFGNTIYF

J: TRBJ2-7
size: .
D: .
V: TRBV5-1
DNA: TGCGCCAGCAGCTTGGATTCCGGCAGGGTAACGTACGAGCAGTACTTC
CDR3: CASSLDSGRVTYEQYF

J: TRBJ2-7
size: once
D: .
V: TRBV19
DNA: TGTGCCAGTAGCCCGACGACCAGGGCGGTCTACGAGCAGTACTTC
CDR3: CASSPTTRAVYEQYF

J: TRBJ1-2
size: .
D: TRBD1
V: TRBV2
DNA: TGTGCCAGCAGTGGACAGGGGCTGGGCTACACCTTC
CDR3: CASSGQGLGYTF

J: TRBJ2-3
size: .
D: TRBD1
V: TRBV15
DNA: TGTGCCACCAGCAGAGTTGGACAGGGCGGAGATACGCAGTATTTT
CDR3: CATSRVGQGGDTQYF

J: TRBJ2-1
size: .
D: .
V: TRBV18
DNA: TGTGCCAGCTCACCGTCTAGGTACAATGAGCAGTTCTTC
CDR3: CASSPSRYNEQFF

J: TRBJ2-2
size: .
D: .
V: TRBV5-1
DNA: TGCGCCAGCAGCCCAGGGTTCGCGTTCGGGGAGCTGTTTTTT
CDR3: CASSPGFAFGELFF

J: TRBJ2-2
size: .
D: .
V: TRBV18
DNA: TGTGCCAGCTCACCTCGGATCGGTGAGGGGGACACCGGGGAGCTGTTTTTT
CDR3: CASSPRIGEGDTGELFF

J: TRBJ2-1
size: .
D: .
V: TRBV9
DNA: TGTGCCAGCAGCGGACGGACCGGGAGCTCCTACAATGAGCAGTTCTTC
CDR3: CASSGRTGSSYNEQFF

J: TRBJ2-5
size: .
D: TRBD2
V: TRBV7-9
DNA: TGTGCCAGCAGGTCAGCGGGAGAATGGGAAGAGACCCAGTACTTC
CDR3: CASRSAGEWEETQYF

J: TRBJ2-1
size: .
D: TRBD2
V: TRBV7-9
DNA: TGTGCCAGCTTTAGCGGGGCGGATGAGCAGTTCTTC
CDR3: CASFSGADEQFF

J: TRBJ2-7
size: .
D: .
V: TRBV7-9
DNA: TGTGCCAGCAGCCAGCGGAGGATCGGGGGACGGGGCTACGAGCAGTACTTC
CDR3: CASSQRRIGGRGYEQYF

J: TRBJ2-3
size: .
D: .
V: TRBV19
DNA: TGTGCCAGTAGTATTGGGGGCCCAATCTCTACAGATACGCAGTATTTT
CDR3: CASSIGGPISTDTQYF

J: TRBJ2-3
size: .
D: TRBD2
V: TRBV9
DNA: TGTGCCAGCAGCGTAGGGGGAGGGCGGGGTACGCAGTATTTT
CDR3: CASSVGGGRGTQYF

J: TRBJ2-7
size: .
D: TRBD1
V: TRBV28
DNA: TGTGCCAGCAGACCCCGGACAGGGATGGGCTCCTACGAGCAGTACTTC
CDR3: CASRPRTGMGSYEQYF

J: TRBJ2-1
size: .
D: .
V: TRBV5-1
DNA: TGCGCCAGCAGCCTATTGGGACTCCCGTCTGGGGAGCAGTTCTTC
CDR3: CASSLLGLPSGEQFF

J: TRBJ1-2
size: few
D: .
V: TRBV6-5
DNA: TGTGCCAGCAGGCCCGTAGCCGTCCCCTCTTATGGCTACACCTTC
CDR3: CASRPVAVPSYGYTF

J: TRBJ1-5
size: .
D: .
V: TRBV19
DNA: TGTGCCAGTAGTGGGGGCCGGATTCCTAATCAGCCCCAGCATTTT
CDR3: CASSGGRIPNQPQHF

J: TRBJ1-6
size: .
D: .
V: TRBV2
DNA: TGTGCCAGCAGTGTACAGGGCACGGCCCTCTATAATTCACCCCTCCACTTT
CDR3: CASSVQGTALYNSPLHF

J: TRBJ1-1
size: .
D: TRBD1
V: TRBV4-1
DNA: TGCGCCAGCAGCCAACGCCAGGGGGTGAACACTGAAGCTTTCTTT
CDR3: CASSQRQGVNTEAFF

J: TRBJ2-1
size: .
D: .
V: TRBV27
DNA: TGTGCCAGCATGAAAGCGCCCTACAATGAGCAGTTCTTC
CDR3: CASMKAPYNEQFF

J: TRBJ1-4
size: .
D: .
V: TRBV6-6
DNA: TGTGCCAGCACGGTTGGACAGCAGAATGAAAAACTGTTTTTT
CDR3: CASTVGQQNEKLFF

J: TRBJ2-3
size: .
D: TRBD2
V: TRBV5-1
DNA: TGCGCCAGCAGGGCTAGCGGGAGGGCCTCAGATACGCAGTATTTT
CDR3: CASRASGRASDTQYF

J: TRBJ2-7
size: .
D: TRBD1
V: TRBV30
DNA: TGTGCCTGGAGTGTAACGACAGGGACCTACGAGCAGTACTTC
CDR3: CAWSVTTGTYEQYF

J: TRBJ2-3
size: once
D: .
V: TRBV5-1
DNA: TGCGCCAGCAGCTGGGCGGCGGGCCAAGATACGCAGTATTTT
CDR3: CASSWAAGQDTQYF

J: TRBJ2-7
size: few
D: .
V: TRBV6-5
DNA: TGTGCCAGCAGCTCCGGACTAGACACAGGGGAGCAGTACTTC
CDR3: CASSSGLDTGEQYF

J: TRBJ2-1
size: many
D: TRBD1
V: TRBV7-3
DNA: TGTGCCAGCAGCTTGACAGGGTCCGTCTACAATGAGCAGTTCTTC
CDR3: CASSLTGSVYNEQFF

J: TRBJ2-2
size: once
D: TRBD1
V: TRBV6-6
DNA: TGTGCCAGCAGTTACGGACAGGGGATCGGCGGGGAGCTGTTTTTT
CDR3: CASSYGQGIGGELFF

J: TRBJ2-1
size: .
D: TRBD2
V: TRBV5-1
DNA: TGCGCCAGCAGCCCTACCGGGACTAGCTATTGGGAGCAGTTCTTC
CDR3: CASSPTGTSYWEQFF

J: TRBJ2-7
size: few
D: .
V: TRBV5-4
DNA: TGTGCCTCCTCGTACGAGCAGTACTTC
CDR3: CASSYEQYF

J: TRBJ1-1
size: .
D: .
V: TRBV7-9
DNA: TGTGCCAGCAGTTTGGACAGCCCTAACACTGAAGCTTTCTTT
CDR3: CASSLDSPNTEAFF

J: TRBJ1-2
size: .
D: TRBD1
V: TRBV30
DNA: TGTGCCGTACACAGGGGATCTGCCTATGGCTACACCTTC
CDR3: CAVHRGSAYGYTF